This is a list of T cell receptor beta chains from one sample in a study of neurological immune-mediated disorders. TCRdb recomputed calls from the 5' RACE reads with MiXCR, one row per CDR3 protein. The sample yields about 50,000 distinct CDR3 sequences, roughly 8.4% seen once. The sequenced sample was PBMCs. Receptors originate from a woman aged 40 to 55 in good health. The conserved cysteine and the conserved F or W are not part of the CDR3 here. The order of the fields is J gene, D gene, V gene, CDR3 protein. A D gene is named only where the DNA matches it firmly.

TRBJ2-1 TRBD2 TRBV12-3/TRBV12-4 ASSSALAGGATFPYNEQF
TRBJ2-5 - TRBV20-1 SAQSPAVETQY
TRBJ1-2 - TRBV11-2 ASSLDTGPRGYT
TRBJ1-2 - TRBV3-1 ASSQETGYT
TRBJ2-2 - TRBV7-2 ASSQTGWNTGELF
TRBJ1-3 - TRBV12-3/TRBV12-4 ASISGGGNTIY
TRBJ2-2 - TRBV6-5 ASTSGRSGELF
TRBJ2-7 - TRBV7-2 ASSLGAGAHEQY
TRBJ2-7 - TRBV15 ATSRGGPGVSEQY
TRBJ2-7 - TRBV9 ASSPGDFVEQY
TRBJ1-1 - TRBV12-3/TRBV12-4 ASGVGEQAF
TRBJ2-7 - TRBV2 ASSRSGDIRYEQY
TRBJ2-1 TRBD2 TRBV5-1 ASSLPIGGPRLAGAPSSYNEQF
TRBJ2-7 - TRBV6-2/TRBV6-3 ASSYRGVGSYEQY
TRBJ1-1 - TRBV5-1 ASSFWVNTEAF
TRBJ2-1 TRBD2 TRBV18 ASSPLAGDGEQF
TRBJ2-1 - TRBV12-3/TRBV12-4 ASSLTRDNEQF
TRBJ1-1 - TRBV12-3/TRBV12-4 ASTLGHLMNTEAF
TRBJ1-1 - TRBV5-1 ASSLEYNTEAF
TRBJ2-7 TRBD2 TRBV5-6 ASSPGLVLEQY
TRBJ2-7 - TRBV12-5 ASGHPVGEQY
TRBJ1-2 - TRBV29-1 SVEVSQEVSYGYT
TRBJ2-5 TRBD1 TRBV20-1 SAARDRGPETQY
TRBJ2-1 - TRBV29-1 SVEVAYNEQF
TRBJ2-2 - TRBV5-1 ASSLLATESTGELF
TRBJ2-3 TRBD2 TRBV24-1 ATSDESGGADTQY
TRBJ2-4 - TRBV7-2 ASSRLGGASKNIQY
TRBJ1-2 - TRBV4-3 ASSQDGRPNYGYT